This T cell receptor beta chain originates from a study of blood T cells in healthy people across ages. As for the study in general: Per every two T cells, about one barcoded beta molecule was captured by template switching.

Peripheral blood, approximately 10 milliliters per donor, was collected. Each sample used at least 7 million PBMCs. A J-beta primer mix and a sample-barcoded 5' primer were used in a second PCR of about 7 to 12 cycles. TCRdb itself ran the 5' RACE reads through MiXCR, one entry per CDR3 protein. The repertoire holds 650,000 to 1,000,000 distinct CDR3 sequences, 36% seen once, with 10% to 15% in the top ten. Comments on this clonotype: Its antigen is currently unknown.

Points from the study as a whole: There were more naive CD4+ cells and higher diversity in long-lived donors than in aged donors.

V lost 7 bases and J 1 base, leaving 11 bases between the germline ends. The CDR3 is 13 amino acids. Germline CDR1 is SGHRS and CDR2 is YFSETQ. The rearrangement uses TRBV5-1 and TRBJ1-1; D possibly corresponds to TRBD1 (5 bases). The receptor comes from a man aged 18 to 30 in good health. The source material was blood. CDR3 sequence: CASRRETNTEAFF. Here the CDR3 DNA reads TGCGCCAGCCGCAGGGAAACGAACACTGAAGCTTTCTTT.